A selection of T cell receptor beta chains follows, all from one sample in a study of shared clonotypes between healthy human individuals. The table came from immunoSEQ multiplex PCR; TCRdb's copy has only in-frame clones and leaves some out. The sample contains a few million clones, more than 85% of which appear only once. The sample was naive CD4+ T cells from PBMCs. These receptor sequences come from a man aged 18 to 29 in good health. Some clones in this sample may be carry-over from other donors' samples. CDR3s include the opening cysteine and the closing phenylalanine or tryptophan. A D gene is named only where the DNA matches it firmly. Only some rows state a clone size, as once, few, many or a class for expanded clones.

size	V	D	J	DNA	CDR3
NA	TRBV30	NA	TRBJ2-7	TGTGCCTGGAGTGTTTCGCCCTACGAGCAGTACTTC	CAWSVSPYEQYF
NA	TRBV5-1	NA	TRBJ2-7	TGCGCCAGCAGCTTATCCGGGACTGGGGACGAGCAGTACTTC	CASSLSGTGDEQYF
NA	TRBV27	TRBD1	TRBJ2-4	TGTGCCAGCAGCCGGACAGGTGGGGATAGGAACATTCAGTACTTC	CASSRTGGDRNIQYF
NA	TRBV5-1	TRBD2	TRBJ2-1	TGCGCCAGCAGCTTGGCCCAACTAGCGGGAGGGCCGGATGAGCAGTTCTTC	CASSLAQLAGGPDEQFF
NA	TRBV5-1	TRBD2	TRBJ2-3	TGCGCCAGCAGCTCGGGACTAGCGGGGATAACAGATACGCAGTATTTT	CASSSGLAGITDTQYF
NA	TRBV2	NA	TRBJ2-5	TGTGCCAGCAGTGGGGAAAACAAAGAGACCCAGTACTTC	CASSGENKETQYF
NA	TRBV18	TRBD1	TRBJ1-3	TGTGCCAGCTCACCCTTCCTAGCACAGGGGGCGCAGATAACCGGAAACACCATATATTTT	CASSPFLAQGAQITGNTIYF
NA	TRBV7-2	TRBD2	TRBJ2-1	TGTGCCAGCAGCTTAACCGGCGGGAGTTATGAGCAGTTCTTC	CASSLTGGSYEQFF
NA	TRBV5-1	NA	TRBJ2-1	TGCGCCAGCAGCTTAACCGGGCTCCAAAAGCAGTTCTTC	CASSLTGLQKQFF
NA	TRBV28	NA	TRBJ2-7	TGTGCCAGCAGAGTACCGATGTACGAGCAGTACTTC	CASRVPMYEQYF
NA	TRBV11-3	NA	TRBJ2-3	TGTGCCAGCAGCGCCTATACGGATACGCAGTATTTT	CASSAYTDTQYF
once	TRBV19	NA	TRBJ2-5	TGTGCCAGTAGTCCGGGGGAGACCCAGTACTTC	CASSPGETQYF
NA	TRBV18	TRBD1	TRBJ1-2	TGTGCCAGCTCACCAGGGACAGGGGGATGGAGTGGCTACACCTTC	CASSPGTGGWSGYTF
NA	TRBV7-2	TRBD1	TRBJ2-7	TGTGCCAGCAGCCGGGACAGGGCTTACTACGAGCAGTACTTC	CASSRDRAYYEQYF
NA	TRBV18	TRBD2	TRBJ2-1	TGTGCCAGCATCGACGCGGGAGGGCCAACGGGGAATGAGCAGTTCTTC	CASIDAGGPTGNEQFF
NA	TRBV28	NA	TRBJ1-2	TGTGCCAGCAGAGAGGGACTGAACTATGGCTACACCTTC	CASREGLNYGYTF
NA	TRBV6-5	TRBD1	TRBJ1-1	TGTGCCAGCAGCCGAGAGACAGGGCTGAACACTGAAGCTTTCTTT	CASSRETGLNTEAFF
NA	TRBV5-1	NA	TRBJ1-4	TGCGCCAGCAGACTAGGAGCAACTAATGAAAAACTGTTTTTT	CASRLGATNEKLFF
NA	TRBV5-6	NA	TRBJ2-7	TGTGCCAGCAGCTCGCGCTACGAGCAGTACTTC	CASSSRYEQYF
NA	TRBV7-2	TRBD1	TRBJ1-3	TGTGCCAGCAGCTTCCGGGACAGGGGTGGAAACACCATATATTTT	CASSFRDRGGNTIYF
NA	TRBV6-1	NA	TRBJ2-1	TGTGCCAGCAGCTACGGACGGCAGAACAATGAGCAGTTCTTC	CASSYGRQNNEQFF
NA	TRBV5-1	NA	TRBJ2-3	TGCGCCAGCAGCCGGACCAGGGCGCCTAGCACAGATACGCAGTATTTT	CASSRTRAPSTDTQYF
NA	TRBV27	NA	TRBJ1-2	TGTGCCACCACACAAGGGGCACTTCGGAGGGATGGCTACACCTTC	CATTQGALRRDGYTF
NA	TRBV19	TRBD1	TRBJ1-1	TGTGCCAGTAGTATCCCGACAGGGAGAGCTTTCTTT	CASSIPTGRAFF
NA	TRBV12-2	NA	TRBJ1-2	TGTGCAAGTCGCTGTTTCCGGAATGGCTACACCTTC	CASRCFRNGYTF